One sample yielded the 27 T cell receptor beta chains listed below, sequenced in a study of blood T cells in healthy people across ages. Primed by a sample-barcoded 5' primer and a J-beta primer mix, a second PCR proceeded for roughly 7 to 12 cycles. TCRdb fed the 5' RACE reads into MiXCR, producing one record per CDR3 protein. Of around 780,000 distinct CDR3 sequences listed, roughly 56% are singletons. What was sequenced was blood. Receptors originate from a man aged 35-49 years in good health.

CDR3 in DNA: TGCAGTGCTACTGCCGGGGGGGACTATGGCTACACCTTC. It specifies CSATAGGDYGYTF. The chain is built from TRBV20-1 and TRBJ1-2; tentative D call: TRBD1 (5 bases). Germline assignment: CDR1 DFQATT and CDR2 SNEGSKA (reference sequence). V was shortened by 4 bases and J by 3 bases, with 12 bases between the two germline ends. The length of the CDR3 is 13 residues.

This sequence joins TRBV4-2 and TRBJ1-2; 8 bases fit TRBD1. This CDR3 comprises 20 residues. Looked up from germline, CDR1 is LGHNA and CDR2 is YNFKEQ. Trimming at V came to 4 bases and at J to 0 bases, leaving 19 bases not matched to a gene. CDR3 amino acids: CASSRYHSIGQGNTNYGYTF. CDR3 in DNA: TGTGCCAGCAGCCGCTACCATTCAATAGGACAGGGAAATACTAACTATGGCTACACCTTC.

V usage is TRBV20-1 and J usage is TRBJ2-4; 9 bases map to TRBD1. The CDR3 is made up of 14 amino acids. In germline, CDR1 is DFQATT, CDR2 SNEGSKA (reference sequence). The junction had 16 bases not matched to a gene; V was cut back by 6 bases and J by 13 bases. This chain's CDR3 is CSAPGGQGLGEQYF. CDR3 nucleotides: TGCAGTGCCCCTGGGGGACAGGGTTTGGGAGAGCAGTACTTC.

The rearrangement joins TRBV5-1 to TRBJ2-3, with 9 bases fitting TRBD2. The junction had 7 bases not matched to a gene; V was cut back by 1 base and J by 4 bases. The CDR3 is 16 amino acids. Germline CDR1 reads SGHRS; CDR2 reads YFSETQ. The CDR3 DNA reads TGCGCCAGCAGCTTGAGACTAGCGGTTATCGCAGATACGCAGTATTTT. This translates into CASSLRLAVIADTQYF.

Remarks on this clonotype: At one end the junction does not follow the germline gene, possibly because of a read error. V is TRBV7-6 and J is TRBJ2-7; 11 bases line up with TRBD2. The germline gives CDR1 SGHVS, CDR2 FNYEAQ. This CDR3 is 15 amino acids long. CDR3 region: CAGSLTSGNHYEQYF. DNA of the CDR3: TGTGCCGGCAGCCTGACTAGCGGGAATCACTACGAGCAGTACTTC.

In its sample, this clonotype was seen a few times. This chain uses TRBV5-1 with TRBJ2-3; D is ambiguous. Trimming left V 4 bases short and J 2 bases short, with 11 bases between. Germline assignment: CDR1 SGHRS and CDR2 YFSETQ. This CDR3 region has 14 residues. The CDR3 here is CASSIAAATDTQYF. The CDR3 nucleotides are TGCGCCAGCAGCATAGCCGCCGCCACAGATACGCAGTATTTT.

This sequence joins TRBV5-1 and TRBJ2-5; D not certain. CDR1 is SGHRS and CDR2 is YFSETQ in the germline V gene. The CDR3 length is 17 residues. V lost 1 base and J lost 1, with 17 bases in between. CDR3 nucleotides: TGCGCCAGCAGCTTGTATGTGGCTGGGCCCCGCCAAGAGACCCAGTACTTC. The encoded protein is CASSLYVAGPRQETQYF.

This clonotype has only one observation. The V call is TRBV5-1, the J call TRBJ2-3, with 7 bases that match TRBD1. The V gene end was trimmed by 5 bases and the J gene end by 3 bases; junction bases not matched to a gene: 12. The length of the CDR3 is 16 residues. Germline-derived CDR1 and CDR2 are SGHRS and YFSETQ. In nucleotides, the CDR3 is TGCGCCAGCAGTCCTACAGGGGTTAGGAGTACAGATACGCAGTATTTT. Amino acids: CASSPTGVRSTDTQYF.

This clonotype occurred once. The rearrangement joins TRBV12-3 or TRBV12-4 to TRBJ2-7, with D uncertain. The CDR3 is made up of 12 amino acids. The germline V and J ends were trimmed by 3 bases and 4 bases, with 7 bases remaining between them. The CDR3 nucleotides are TGTGCCAGCAGTTTCGGGTATTACGAGCAGTACTTC. This gives the protein CASSFGYYEQYF.

The chain has TRBV20-1 and TRBJ1-4, with 7 bases aligning to TRBD1. Germline lookup yields CDR1 DFQATT and CDR2 SNEGSKA (reference sequence). The CDR3 covers 12 residues. J gave up 6 bases and V 7 bases, and 5 bases lay outside the gene matches. DNA of the CDR3: TGCAGTGGACAGGGATTGGATGAAAAACTGTTTTTT. Its protein product is CSGQGLDEKLFF.

V usage is TRBV29-1 and J usage is TRBJ2-7; 9 bases are shared with TRBD2. Germline assignment: CDR1 SQVTM and CDR2 ANQGSEA. The CDR3 is made up of 13 amino acids. V shed 5 bases and J 3 bases; nucleotides not matched to a gene: 5. The CDR3 protein is CSVRVTSGYEQYF. DNA of the CDR3: TGCAGCGTTCGAGTGACTAGCGGCTACGAGCAGTACTTC.

CDR3 sequence (DNA): TGCGCCAGCACTGACGCTAAGCACGATGGCTACACCTTC. Protein: CASTDAKHDGYTF. The chain uses TRBV10-2 and TRBJ1-2; D gene uncertain. The CDR3 is made up of 13 amino acids. Trimming took off 7 bases at V and 6 bases at J, with 15 bases between the two ends. In germline, CDR1 is WSHSY, CDR2 SAAADI.

The table lists this clonotype with a few counts. This rearrangement joins TRBV7-9 to TRBJ1-4, with a possible D match to TRBD1 (5 bases). This CDR3 is 13 amino acids long. V lost 5 bases, J lost 8 bases, and 12 bases lay in between. The germline gives CDR1 SEHNR, CDR2 FQNEAQ (reference sequence). The CDR3 here is CASSRRDGEKLFF. Written as DNA, the CDR3 is TGTGCCAGCAGCCGCCGGGACGGAGAAAAACTGTTTTTT.

V usage is TRBV5-1 and J usage is TRBJ2-1; D is perhaps TRBD2 (6 bases). Between the trimmed V and J ends, which lost 5 bases and 8 bases, there was a span of 20 bases. CDR1 and CDR2 from the germline V gene are SGHRS and YFSETQ. This CDR3 region has 15 residues. CDR3 protein: CASSRRGTHSDEQFF. CDR3 nucleotide sequence: TGCGCCAGCAGTCGACGTGGGACTCATTCGGATGAGCAGTTCTTC. The entire variable domain, with the rest obtained from reference TRBV5-1 and TRBJ2-1, is as follows: KAGVTQTPRYLIKTRGQQVTLSCSPISGHRSVSWYQQTPGQGLQFLFEYFSETQRNKGNFPGRFSGRQFSNSRSEMNVSTLELGDSALYLCASSRRGTHSDEQFFGPGTRLTVL.

The chain links TRBV10-3 to TRBJ2-1; D is uncertain. Germline CDR1 ENHRY, CDR2 SYGVKD. The CDR3 covers 13 residues. V was pared by 6 bases and J by 0 bases, with 6 bases between. The DNA for the CDR3 is TGTGCCATCAGCGGGCCCTCCTACAATGAGCAGTTCTTC. Encoded protein: CAISGPSYNEQFF.

This chain uses TRBV25-1 with TRBJ2-1; possibly TRBD1 for D (5 bases). The CDR3 sequence is 16 residues long. CDR1 and CDR2 (germline): MGHDK, SYGVNS. Trimming shortened V by 1 base and J by 7 bases, and 17 bases separated the two germline ends. The CDR3 nucleotides read TGTGCCAGCAGTGAATCCAGGCAGGGTCTTTGGAATGAGCAGTTCTTC. The encoded protein is CASSESRQGLWNEQFF.

This clonotype was detected a few times. The chain is built from TRBV7-2 and TRBJ2-1, with 9 bases lining up with TRBD2. The CDR3 covers 15 residues. The germline CDR1 and CDR2 sequences are SGHTA and FQGNSA. V gave up 1 base and J gave up 7 bases; unmatched junction bases: 5. The CDR3 DNA reads TGTGCCAGCAGCTTAGATTCGCTAGCGGGAAATGAGCAGTTCTTC. This sequence encodes CASSLDSLAGNEQFF.

The genes are TRBV4-2 and TRBJ2-7; tentatively, D is TRBD2 (5 bases). The CDR3 runs to 15 residues. Between the trimmed V and J ends, which lost 0 bases and 7 bases, there was a span of 16 bases. Germline-derived CDR1 and CDR2 are LGHNA and YNFKEQ. CDR3 DNA sequence: TGTGCCAGCAGCCAAGATTTTCCCCCCCGGGGTGAGCAGTACTTC. It yields the protein CASSQDFPPRGEQYF.

The table lists this clonotype with a few counts. This chain links TRBV4-2 with TRBJ2-5; TRBD1 matches 7 bases. Trimming at V came to 0 bases and at J to 11 bases, leaving 15 bases not matched to a gene. Germline V gene lookup returns CDR1 LGHNA and CDR2 YNFKEQ. The CDR3 has 16 amino acids. CDR3 sequence: CASSQDTGQWNREQYF. The CDR3 DNA sequence: TGTGCCAGCAGCCAAGATACGGGACAGTGGAATAGGGAGCAGTACTTC.

The V call is TRBV28, the J call TRBJ2-1; D not resolved. The length of the CDR3 is 16 residues. Germline CDR1 is MDHEN and CDR2 is SYDVKM. Deletions cut 4 bases from V and 0 bases from J, with 13 bases between. CDR3 DNA: TGTGCCAGCAGTTCCCCCCTCCAAGGCTCCTACAATGAGCAGTTCTTC. This gives the protein CASSSPLQGSYNEQFF.

The rearrangement uses TRBV29-1 and TRBJ1-4; tentative D call: TRBD1 (5 bases). The CDR3 totals 18 residues. Germline lookup yields CDR1 SQVTM and CDR2 ANQGSEA. The germline V and J ends were trimmed by 3 bases and 0 bases, with 20 bases remaining between them. The CDR3 coding sequence is TGCAGCGTTGAGGGGAAGGGACTTGGGGACCCAACTAATGAAAAACTGTTTTTT. It specifies CSVEGKGLGDPTNEKLFF.

V gene TRBV28 combines with J gene TRBJ2-5, with TRBD2 matching over 13 bases. The assigned J gene may be wrong: the sequence end matches TRBJ2-7 better. This CDR3 is 14 amino acids long. The germline V gene encodes CDR1 MDHEN and CDR2 SYDVKM. CDR3 coding DNA: TGTGCCAGCAGTACTAGCGGGAGGGCCTACGAGCAGTACTTC. Its translation is CASSTSGRAYEQYF.

The chain is built from TRBV7-2 and TRBJ1-2; 9 bases are shared with TRBD1. V shed 6 bases, J shed 5 bases, and the junction held 10 bases outside the gene matches. The CDR3 contains 15 residues. From germline, CDR1 is SGHTA and CDR2 FQGNSA. The CDR3 region has the DNA TGTGCCAGCAGAAACACCGGGACAGGGCCTTATGGCTACACCTTC. The encoded protein is CASRNTGTGPYGYTF.

The J gene is TRBJ2-5, the V gene TRBV10-2; 9 nucleotides match TRBD1. The DNA end lines up better with TRBJ2-7; the J call may be wrong. This CDR3 is built from 14 residues. Germline CDR1 and CDR2: WSHSY and SAAADI. CDR3 DNA: TGCGCCAGCAGTGATTCGGGACAGGGTTACGAGCAGTACTTC. It specifies CASSDSGQGYEQYF.

The chain carries TRBV6-6 and TRBJ2-7, with a possible D match to TRBD1 (5 bases). V was trimmed by 7 bases and J by 3 bases, leaving 19 bases between them. CDR3 size: 15 residues. CDR1 and CDR2 (germline): MNHNY, SVGAGI (reference sequence). The CDR3 region has the DNA TGTGCCAGCATGGGTAGGGGTACAGGCTACTACGAGCAGTACTTC. Protein: CASMGRGTGYYEQYF.

The gene calls are TRBV7-9 and TRBJ1-4; D unresolved. The V and J ends lost 8 bases and 8 bases respectively, with 21 bases between them. Germline V lookup: CDR1 SEHNR, CDR2 FQNEAQ (reference sequence). This CDR3 region has 15 residues. CDR3 region: CASSGIAQNQEKLFF. CDR3 coding DNA: TGTGCCAGCTCAGGAATCGCCCAGAACCAAGAAAAACTGTTTTTT.

The rearrangement uses TRBV7-3 and TRBJ2-3; 9 positions match TRBD2. CDR3 length: 18 amino acids. J was trimmed by 2 bases and V by 5 bases; bases with no gene match: 14. Germline V CDR1 and CDR2: SGHTA, FQGTGA. The CDR3 DNA follows: TGTGCCAGCAGCCCAAAGCGGGGGGTGTCCTCATTCACAGATACGCAGTATTTT. Protein product: CASSPKRGVSSFTDTQYF.